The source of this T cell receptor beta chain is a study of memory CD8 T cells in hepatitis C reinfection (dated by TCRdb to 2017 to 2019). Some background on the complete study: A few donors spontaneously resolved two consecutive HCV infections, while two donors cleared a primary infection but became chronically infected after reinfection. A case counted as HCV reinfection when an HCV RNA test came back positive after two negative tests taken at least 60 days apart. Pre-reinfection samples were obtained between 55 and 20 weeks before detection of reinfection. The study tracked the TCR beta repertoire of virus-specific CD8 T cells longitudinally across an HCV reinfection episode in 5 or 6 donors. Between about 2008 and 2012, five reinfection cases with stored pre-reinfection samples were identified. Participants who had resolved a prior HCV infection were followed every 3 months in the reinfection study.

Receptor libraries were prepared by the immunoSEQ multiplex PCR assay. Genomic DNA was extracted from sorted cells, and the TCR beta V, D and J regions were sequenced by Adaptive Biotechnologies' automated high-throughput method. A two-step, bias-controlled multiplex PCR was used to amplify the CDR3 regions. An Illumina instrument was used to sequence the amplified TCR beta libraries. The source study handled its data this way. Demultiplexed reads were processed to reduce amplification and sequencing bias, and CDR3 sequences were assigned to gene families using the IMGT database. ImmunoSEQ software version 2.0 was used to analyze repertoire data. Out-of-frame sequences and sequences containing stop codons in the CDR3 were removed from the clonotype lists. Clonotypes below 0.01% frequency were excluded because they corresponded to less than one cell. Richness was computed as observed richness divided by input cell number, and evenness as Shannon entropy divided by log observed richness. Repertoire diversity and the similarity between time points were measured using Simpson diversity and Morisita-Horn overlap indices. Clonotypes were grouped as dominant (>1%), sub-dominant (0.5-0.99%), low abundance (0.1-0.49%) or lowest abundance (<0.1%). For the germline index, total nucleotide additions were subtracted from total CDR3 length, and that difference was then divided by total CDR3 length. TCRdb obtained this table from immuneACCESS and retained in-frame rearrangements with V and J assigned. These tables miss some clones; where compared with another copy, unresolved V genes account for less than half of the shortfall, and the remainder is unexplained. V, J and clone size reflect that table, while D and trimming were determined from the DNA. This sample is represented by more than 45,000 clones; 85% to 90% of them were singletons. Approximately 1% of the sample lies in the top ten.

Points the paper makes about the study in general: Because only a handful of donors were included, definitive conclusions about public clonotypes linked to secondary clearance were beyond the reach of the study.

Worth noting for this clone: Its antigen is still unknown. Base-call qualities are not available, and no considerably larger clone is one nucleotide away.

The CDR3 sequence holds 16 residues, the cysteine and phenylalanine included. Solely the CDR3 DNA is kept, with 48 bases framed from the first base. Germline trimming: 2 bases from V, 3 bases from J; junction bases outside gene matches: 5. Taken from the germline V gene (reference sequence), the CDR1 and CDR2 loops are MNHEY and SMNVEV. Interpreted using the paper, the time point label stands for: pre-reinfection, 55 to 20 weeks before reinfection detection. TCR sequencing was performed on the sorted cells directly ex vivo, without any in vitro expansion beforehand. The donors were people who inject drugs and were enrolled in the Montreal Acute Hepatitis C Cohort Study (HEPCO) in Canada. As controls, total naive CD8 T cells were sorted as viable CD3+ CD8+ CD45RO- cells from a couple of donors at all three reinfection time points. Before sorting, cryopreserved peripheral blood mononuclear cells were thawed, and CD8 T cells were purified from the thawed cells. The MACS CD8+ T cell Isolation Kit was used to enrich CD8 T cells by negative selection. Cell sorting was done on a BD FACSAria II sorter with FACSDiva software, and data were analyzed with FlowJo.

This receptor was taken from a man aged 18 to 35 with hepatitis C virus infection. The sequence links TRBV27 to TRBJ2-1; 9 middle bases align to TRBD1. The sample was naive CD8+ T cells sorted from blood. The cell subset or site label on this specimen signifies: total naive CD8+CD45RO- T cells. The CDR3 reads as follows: CASSLTGTGIYNEQFF. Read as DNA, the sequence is TGTGCCAGCAGTTTAACCGGGACAGGGATCTACAATGAGCAGTTCTTC.